This T cell receptor beta chain was identified in a study of response to subunit inactivated influenza vaccine. The study's findings and limits: Few new T cells, the authors suggested, are recruited by each seasonal influenza vaccination.

The CDR3 length is 15 residues. The trim removed 0 bases at V and 9 bases at J, leaving 10 bases unmatched. Germline CDR1 is DFQATT and CDR2 is SNEGSKA (reference sequence). Details on this clonotype: Its antigen is still unknown.

Each CDR3 protein is one row after TCRdb ran MiXCR on the RT-PCR reads. This sample carries about 780,000 distinct CDR3 sequences, around 20% of them seen once, and the ten largest clones take 9.5% to 13%. The sequence came from a man aged 45-65 years who received an inactivated influenza vaccine. The J gene is TRBJ2-1, the V gene TRBV20-1; 8 nucleotides line up with TRBD2. The specimen comprised PBMCs from blood, sampled roughly 5 days after vaccination. The CDR3 DNA sequence: TGCAGTGCTAGAGATCCCTGGACTAGCAGCGGTGAGCAGTTCTTC. Encoded protein: CSARDPWTSSGEQFF.